The 18 T cell receptor beta chains given below trace back to one sample, sequenced in a study of T cells in Graves' hyperthyroidism and ophthalmopathy. TCR beta CDR3 regions were amplified from RNA. With the HTBI primer set, the TCR CDR3 went through a first round of RT-PCR. TCRdb re-derived calls from the multiplex PCR reads in MiXCR, one entry per CDR3 protein. The repertoire holds around 400,000 distinct CDR3 sequences, with around 13% as singletons. Sample: blood. Receptor source: a young woman with Graves' hyperthyroidism.

The chain recombines TRBV18 with TRBJ2-3; 7 bases are a match to TRBD1. V lost 3 bases, J lost 3 bases, and 6 bases stayed unmatched. Per germline, CDR1 KGHSH and CDR2 LQKENI. The CDR3 runs 15 residues. The CDR3 sequence: CASSPSTGWTDTQYF. The CDR3 nucleotides are TGTGCCAGCTCACCTTCGACAGGGTGGACAGATACGCAGTATTTT.

This clonotype was seen repeatedly, ten times or more. CDR3: CASRGAGTGPQYF. For the CDR3, the DNA is TGTGCCAGCAGGGGTGCCGGGACAGGGCCTCAGTACTTC. The chain joins TRBV7-2 to TRBJ2-5; 9 nucleotides match TRBD1. The CDR3 spans 13 residues. V lost 6 bases to trimming and J lost 11 bases; unmatched junction nucleotides: 10. Germline CDR1 and CDR2: SGHTA and FQGNSA.

The gene calls are TRBV6-2 or TRBV6-3 and TRBJ1-2; possibly TRBD1 for D (5 bases). The CDR3 extends over 15 amino acids. Per germline, CDR1 MNHEY and CDR2 SVGEGT. The germline V and J ends were trimmed by 8 bases and 3 bases, with 19 bases remaining between them. The CDR3 here is CASQFLYGTDYGYTF. The CDR3, as DNA: TGTGCCAGCCAATTTTTATACGGGACGGACTATGGCTACACCTTC.

This clonotype was recorded at least ten times. The chain recombines TRBV20-1 with TRBJ2-5; 8 bases line up with TRBD1. V shed 6 bases, J shed 5 bases, and the junction held 20 bases outside the gene matches. Germline V CDR1 and CDR2: DFQATT, SNEGSKA (reference sequence). The CDR3 covers 17 residues. The CDR3 loop is CSACETADRGVGETQYF. DNA of the CDR3: TGCAGTGCCTGCGAGACCGCAGACAGGGGAGTAGGGGAGACCCAGTACTTC.

This clonotype has a count of ten or more. This chain connects TRBV2 to TRBJ2-1, with D perhaps matching TRBD1 (5 bases). The CDR3 is 15 residues long. Trimming removed 3 bases at V and 9 bases at J, with 18 bases between. Germline V CDR1 and CDR2: SNHLY, FYNNEI. The CDR3 DNA reads TGTGCCAGCAGTGATGGCAGGGTAGCCCCGGGTGAGCAGTTCTTC. It is translated as CASSDGRVAPGEQFF.

This clonotype was seen a handful of times. CDR3 coding DNA: TGCGCCAGCAGCCAAGATTTAGGAGCGGGAATAGGCTCCTATAATTCACCCCTCCACTTT. Protein sequence: CASSQDLGAGIGSYNSPLHF. The V gene is TRBV4-1, the J gene TRBJ1-6; D unclear. Germline-derived CDR1 and CDR2 are MGHRA and YSYEKL. The CDR3 sequence is 20 residues long. Deletions cut 0 bases from V and 0 bases from J, with 18 bases between.

As concerns this clonotype: With a much larger clone just one base away, this may be a read error. This chain connects TRBV7-9 to TRBJ1-2; D perhaps matches TRBD1 (6 bases). The V gene's germline CDR1 is SEHNR and CDR2 FQNEAQ (reference sequence). Deletions cut 5 bases from V and 4 bases from J, with 17 bases between. This CDR3 spans 15 amino acids. The CDR3 nucleotides are TGTGCCAGCAGCCCGAATGCTGTAGGGGGCTATGGCTACACCTTC. It specifies CASSPNAVGGYGYTF.

This clonotype has ten or more counts. The V and J genes are TRBV28 and TRBJ1-3; no clear D. The germline V gene has CDR1 MDHEN and CDR2 SYDVKM. The CDR3 extends over 17 amino acids. V was trimmed by 0 bases and J by 5 bases, leaving 17 bases between them. For the CDR3, the DNA is TGTGCCAGCAGTTTATGGAGGACGGACCCTCATCGAAACACCATATATTTT. As protein: CASSLWRTDPHRNTIYF.

In its sample, this clonotype was seen many times. This chain joins TRBV30 and TRBJ2-7; D ambiguous. Germline CDR1 and CDR2: GTSNPN and SVGIG (reference sequence). This CDR3 has 15 amino acids. V lost 4 bases, J lost 5 bases, and 21 bases lay in between. CDR3 coding DNA: TGTGCCTGGAACCTCCGGATGGGTGAAAGGGACGAGCAGTACTTC. Translation gives CAWNLRMGERDEQYF.

This clonotype was detected ten times or more. The chain couples TRBV27 to TRBJ2-1; weak D call: TRBD2 (5 bases). The germline V gene has CDR1 MNHEY and CDR2 SMNVEV (reference sequence). Between the trimmed V and J ends, which lost 5 bases and 2 bases, there was a span of 16 bases. The CDR3 runs to 16 residues. CDR3 protein: CASSPGIGRTYNEQFF. The CDR3 nucleotides read TGTGCCAGCAGTCCCGGGATTGGGCGGACCTACAATGAGCAGTTCTTC.

This clonotype was picked up many times. J is TRBJ2-7 and V is TRBV7-2; 12 nucleotides match TRBD2. Germline V gene lookup returns CDR1 SGHTA and CDR2 FQGNSA. The CDR3 is 16 amino acids. V dropped 6 bases and J dropped 0; count of bases not matched to a gene: 6. The DNA of the CDR3 is TGTGCCAGCAGTCGTAGACTAGCGGGGGACTCCTACGAGCAGTACTTC. Translating gives CASSRRLAGDSYEQYF. Drawing the rest from reference TRBV7-2 and TRBJ2-7, the complete variable domain is GAGVSQSPSNKVTEKGKDVELRCDPISGHTALYWYRQSLGQGLEFLIYFQGNSAPDKSGLPSDRFSAERTGGSVSTLTIQRTQQEDSAVYLCASSRRLAGDSYEQYFGPGTRLTVT.

Ten or more counts support this clonotype. This sequence joins TRBV27 and TRBJ2-7; TRBD1 aligns across 8 bases. With V trimmed by 1 base and J by 6 bases, 2 bases remained unmatched. CDR3 length equals 13 residues. Germline V CDR1 and CDR2: MNHEY, SMNVEV (reference sequence). In DNA form, the CDR3 reads TGTGCCAGCAGTTTATGGCAGGGGGCCGAGCAGTACTTC. This sequence encodes CASSLWQGAEQYF.

In this sample, this clonotype turned up many times. The rearrangement joins TRBV27 to TRBJ1-1; D unresolved. The CDR3 runs 13 residues. V shed 5 bases and J shed 4 bases, with 11 bases lying between them. Per the germline V gene, CDR1 is MNHEY and CDR2 is SMNVEV (reference sequence). CDR3 sequence: CASSSQLGTEAFF. As DNA, the CDR3 is TGTGCCAGCAGTAGCCAGCTAGGCACTGAAGCTTTCTTT.

This clonotype was recorded at least ten times. The J gene is TRBJ2-2, the V gene TRBV2, with TRBD1 matching 10 bases. V dropped 5 bases and J dropped 4; count of bases not matched to a gene: 4. This CDR3 has 15 amino acids. The V gene's germline CDR1 is SNHLY and CDR2 FYNNEI. CDR3 in amino acids: CASSPGQGSTGELFF. In DNA, the CDR3 is TGTGCCAGCAGTCCGGGACAGGGGAGCACCGGGGAGCTGTTTTTT.

This clonotype was seen at least ten times. The gene calls are TRBV19 and TRBJ1-2; D is perhaps TRBD1 (6 bases). The CDR3 covers 15 residues. Trimming shortened V by 3 bases and J by 4 bases, and 15 bases separated the two germline ends. Germline CDR1 is LNHDA and CDR2 is SQIVND (reference sequence). CDR3 residues: CASSIGTGFSYGYTF. Written as DNA, the CDR3 is TGTGCCAGTAGTATTGGAACAGGGTTCAGCTATGGCTACACCTTC.

DNA of the CDR3: TGTGCCAGCAGTGAATACAGGAACCCCTACGAGCAGTACTTC. This translates into CASSEYRNPYEQYF. The rearrangement uses TRBV2 and TRBJ2-7; a weak D match, TRBD1 (5 bases). CDR1 SNHLY and CDR2 FYNNEI come from the germline V gene. Between the trimmed V and J ends, which lost 2 bases and 2 bases, there was a span of 10 bases. The CDR3 is 14 residues long.

This clonotype was counted ten times or more. The chain carries TRBV28 and TRBJ2-7; D might be TRBD2 (5 bases). The germline gives CDR1 MDHEN, CDR2 SYDVKM. V shed 10 bases and J shed 5 bases, with 12 bases lying between them. The CDR3 is 11 residues long. The CDR3 is CATEGLNEQYF. Written as DNA, the CDR3 is TGTGCCACCGAGGGTCTCAACGAGCAGTACTTC. Looking up the rest from reference TRBV28 and TRBJ2-7 gives the full variable domain: DVKVTQSSRYLVKRTGEKVFLECVQDMDHENMFWYRQDPGLGLRLIYFSYDVKMKEKGDIPEGYSVSREKKERFSLILESASTNQTSMYLCATEGLNEQYFGPGTRLTVT.

This clonotype showed up many times. In DNA form, the CDR3 reads TGCAGCGTTGATCCGGGACAGGGCTCCGAGCAGTACTTC. Translated, it gives CSVDPGQGSEQYF. The V gene is TRBV29-1, the J gene TRBJ2-7, with TRBD1 matching over 9 bases. V shed 3 bases and J 6 bases; nucleotides not matched to a gene: 6. This CDR3 has 13 residues. Germline assignment: CDR1 SQVTM and CDR2 ANQGSEA.